Detailed here is one T cell receptor beta chain. Sequencing was performed with immunoSEQ multiplex PCR; in TCRdb, only in-frame clones are kept and a portion is missing. This table holds approximately 58,000 clones, over 85% found once. This sample was included in a study of identifying expanded T cells in peripheral blood. This clonotype was sampled from a person aged 18 to 75 in good health. The sample consisted of blood.

CDR3 bases: TGTGCCTGGAGTGATGGACACCGGAACACCGGGGAGCTGTTTTTT. It codes for CAWSDGHRNTGELFF. The chain carries TRBV30 and TRBJ2-2, with D possibly matching TRBD1 (5 bases). There are 15 residues in the CDR3. The germline V and J ends were trimmed by 1 base and 1 base, with 10 bases remaining between them. CDR1 GTSNPN and CDR2 SVGIG come from the germline V gene (reference sequence).